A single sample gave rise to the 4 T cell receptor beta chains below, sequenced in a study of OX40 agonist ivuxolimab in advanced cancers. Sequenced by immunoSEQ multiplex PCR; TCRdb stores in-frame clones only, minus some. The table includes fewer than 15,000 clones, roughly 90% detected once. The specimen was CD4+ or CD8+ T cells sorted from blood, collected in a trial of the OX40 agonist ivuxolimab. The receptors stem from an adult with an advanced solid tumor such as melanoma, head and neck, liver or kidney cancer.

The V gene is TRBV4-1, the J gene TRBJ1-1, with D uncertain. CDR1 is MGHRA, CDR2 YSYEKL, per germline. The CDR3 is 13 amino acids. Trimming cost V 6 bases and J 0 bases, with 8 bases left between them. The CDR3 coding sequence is TGCGCCAGCAGGTGGGGAGTGAACACTGAAGCTTTCTTT. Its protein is CASRWGVNTEAFF.

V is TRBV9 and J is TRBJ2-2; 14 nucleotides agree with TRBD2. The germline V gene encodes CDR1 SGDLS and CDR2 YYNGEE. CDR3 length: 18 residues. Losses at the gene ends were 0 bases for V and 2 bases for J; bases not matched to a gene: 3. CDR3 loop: CASSVEGTSGSNTGELFF. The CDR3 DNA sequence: TGTGCCAGCAGCGTAGAAGGGACTAGCGGGAGTAACACCGGGGAGCTGTTTTTT.

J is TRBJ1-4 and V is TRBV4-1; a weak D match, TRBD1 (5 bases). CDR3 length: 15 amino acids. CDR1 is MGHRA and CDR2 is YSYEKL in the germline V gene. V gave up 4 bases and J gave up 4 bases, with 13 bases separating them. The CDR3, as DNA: TGCGCCAGCAGCCTACGAGACAGTAGTAATGAAAAACTGTTTTTT. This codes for CASSLRDSSNEKLFF.

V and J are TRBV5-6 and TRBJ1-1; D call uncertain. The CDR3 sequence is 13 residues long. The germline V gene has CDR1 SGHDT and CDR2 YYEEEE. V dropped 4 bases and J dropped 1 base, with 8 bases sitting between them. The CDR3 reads CASSPNKNTEAFF. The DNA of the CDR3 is TGTGCCAGCAGCCCGAACAAGAACACTGAAGCTTTCTTT.